The text below deals with one TCR beta chain. Original handling: Reference gene primer amplification gave estimated nucleated cell counts. The data were produced by immunoSEQ multiplex PCR, yet TCRdb's version contains in-frame clones alone and is incomplete. The DNA gave D and trimming, while V, J and clone size come from that table. The sample has a few hundred thousand clones; 91% are singletons. The data were taken from a study of blood T cell repertoires in COVID-19. Study in general: The origin of the acute and convalescent COVID-19 samples was the United States, Italy and Spain. PBMCs, B-cell-depleted T cells, or T cells provided the cDNA or gDNA that made up the material.

From germline, CDR1 is MDHEN and CDR2 SYDVKM. The CDR3 extends over 14 amino acids. The V and J ends lost 5 bases and 3 bases, in that order; junction bases with no gene match: 5. The chain recombines TRBV28 with TRBJ2-7, with 9 bases matching TRBD1. This clonotype originated in a person under 30 with COVID-19, enrolled during active disease. Specimen: peripheral blood. CDR3: CASSIYRGHYEQYF. DNA of the CDR3: TGTGCCAGCAGTATCTACAGGGGGCACTACGAGCAGTACTTC.